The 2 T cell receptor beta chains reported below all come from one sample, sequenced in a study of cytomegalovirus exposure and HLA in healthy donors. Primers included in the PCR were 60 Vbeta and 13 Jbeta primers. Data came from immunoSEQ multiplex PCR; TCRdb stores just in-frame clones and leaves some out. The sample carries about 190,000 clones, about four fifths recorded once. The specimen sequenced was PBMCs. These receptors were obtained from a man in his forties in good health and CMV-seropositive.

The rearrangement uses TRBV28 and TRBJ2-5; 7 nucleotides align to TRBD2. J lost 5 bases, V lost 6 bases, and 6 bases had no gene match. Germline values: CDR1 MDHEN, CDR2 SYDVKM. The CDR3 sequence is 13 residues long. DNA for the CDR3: TGTGCCAGCAGGGTTGGGGGGGAGGAGACCCAGTACTTC. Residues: CASRVGGEETQYF. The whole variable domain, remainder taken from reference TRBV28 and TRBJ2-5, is DVKVTQSSRYLVKRTGEKVFLECVQDMDHENMFWYRQDPGLGLRLIYFSYDVKMKEKGDIPEGYSVSREKKERFSLILESASTNQTSMYLCASRVGGEETQYFGPGTRLLVL.

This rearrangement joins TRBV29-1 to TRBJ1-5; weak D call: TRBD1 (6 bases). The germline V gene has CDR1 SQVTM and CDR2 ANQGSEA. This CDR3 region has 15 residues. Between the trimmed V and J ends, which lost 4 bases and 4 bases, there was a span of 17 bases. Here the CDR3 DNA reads TGCAGCGTTGCTGGGGGGCGGGGGGGGAATCAGCCCCAGCATTTT. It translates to CSVAGGRGGNQPQHF.